The present entry profiles one TCR beta chain with its context. The sample originates from a study of radiotherapy plus CTLA-4 blockade in lung cancer. Assay used: immunoSEQ multiplex PCR; TCRdb lists only in-frame clones, some missing. Here the sample spans fewer than 65,000 clones, approximately 80% being singletons. The germline V and J ends were trimmed by 1 base and 5 bases, with 20 bases remaining between them. Germline V gene sequence: CDR1 MGHRA, CDR2 YSYEKL. This CDR3 spans 17 amino acids. V and J are TRBV4-1 and TRBJ2-5, with D possibly matching TRBD1 (5 bases). This specimen consisted of peripheral blood, obtained from a patient treated with radiotherapy plus ipilimumab. This TCR was sampled from a human donor with non-small cell lung cancer whose response to radiotherapy plus ipilimumab could not be evaluated. CDR3 amino acids: CASSQGVAGLIRETQYF. The DNA for the CDR3 is TGCGCCAGCAGCCAAGGGGTGGCAGGGCTGATTAGGGAGACCCAGTACTTC.